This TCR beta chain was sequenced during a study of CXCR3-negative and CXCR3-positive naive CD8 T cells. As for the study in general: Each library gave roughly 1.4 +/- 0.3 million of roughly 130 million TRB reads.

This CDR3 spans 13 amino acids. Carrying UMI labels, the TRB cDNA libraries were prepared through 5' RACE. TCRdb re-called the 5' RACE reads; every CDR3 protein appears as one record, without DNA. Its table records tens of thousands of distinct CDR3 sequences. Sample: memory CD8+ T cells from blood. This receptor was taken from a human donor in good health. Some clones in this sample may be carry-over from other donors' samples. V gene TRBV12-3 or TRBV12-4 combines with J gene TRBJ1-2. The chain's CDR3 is CASSLFNWDGYTF.